The 3 T cell receptor beta chains reported below all come from one sample, sequenced in a study of shared clonotypes between healthy human individuals. Assay: immunoSEQ multiplex PCR; the TCRdb copy retains only in-frame clones and omits some. The profile shows about 1.1 million clones, around three quarters of them singletons. The sample was memory CD4+ T cells from PBMCs. Described subset: CD45RA-negative fraction. Every receptor here comes from a man aged 18 to 29 in good health. Some clones in this sample may be carry-over from other donors' samples.

The CDR3 loop is CASSFRLGGYTEAFF. The CDR3 DNA reads TGTGCCAGCAGCTTCAGACTGGGCGGATACACTGAAGCTTTCTTT. This rearrangement joins TRBV7-2 to TRBJ1-1; D not certain. Per germline, CDR1 SGHTA and CDR2 FQGNSA. V lost 3 bases and J 3 bases, leaving 14 bases between the germline ends. CDR3 size: 15 residues.

This chain uses TRBV5-1 with TRBJ1-1; TRBD1 aligns across 8 bases. V gave up 1 base and J gave up 1 base; unmatched junction bases: 6. From germline, CDR1 is SGHRS and CDR2 YFSETQ. The CDR3 runs to 16 residues. CDR3 DNA: TGCGCCAGCAGCTTGTTCAGGGGGCGAGAGAACACTGAAGCTTTCTTT. Translating gives CASSLFRGRENTEAFF.

This clone was counted between two and nine times. The same CDR3 is also encoded by other DNA sequences in this sample. The chain employs TRBV5-1 and TRBJ1-2, with D unresolved. V dropped 0 bases and J dropped 2 bases, with 5 bases sitting between them. Looked up from germline, CDR1 is SGHRS and CDR2 is YFSETQ. This CDR3 region has 13 residues. DNA for the CDR3: TGCGCCAGCAGCTTGGCCGGGAACTATGGCTACACCTTC. Protein product: CASSLAGNYGYTF.